This passage covers 24 T cell receptor beta chains from one sample sequenced in a study of post-analysis software for immune sequencing data. Overall study results and limits: Five TRBV segments, including TRBV5-6, TRBV5-1 and TRBV20-1, were more frequent in patients than controls.

No antigen has been identified for these receptors. Unique molecular identifiers had been added to the TCR beta cDNA libraries. One entry per CDR3 protein results from TCRdb running MiXCR on the PCR reads. The table records approximately 660,000 distinct CDR3 sequences, around 64% of them present only once. The sequenced sample consisted of blood. Receptor source: a girl aged 2-10 years with multiple sclerosis.

The rearrangement uses TRBV9 and TRBJ2-3; D assignment may be TRBD1 or TRBD2 (5 bases each). Germline V gene data show CDR1 as SGDLS and CDR2 as YYNGEE. The CDR3 covers 15 residues. Trimming pared 3 bases from V and 3 bases from J, leaving 14 bases between. The CDR3 coding sequence is TGTGCCAGCAGCGCGGGACGCTCATCTACAGATACGCAGTATTTT. Translation: CASSAGRSSTDTQYF.

This clonotype turned up a few times. The chain employs TRBV14 and TRBJ1-2; D may be TRBD1 (5 bases). This CDR3 spans 13 amino acids. V was shortened by 1 base and J by 6 bases, with 9 bases between the two germline ends. The germline CDR1 and CDR2 sequences are SGHDN and FVKESK. This CDR3 is CASSQVGVHGYTF. The CDR3 DNA reads TGTGCCAGCAGCCAAGTAGGGGTTCATGGCTACACCTTC. The full variable domain, its missing parts supplied by reference TRBV14 and TRBJ1-2, is EAGVTQFPSHSVIEKGQTVTLRCDPISGHDNLYWYRRVMGKEIKFLLHFVKESKQDESGMPNNRFLAERTGGTYSTLKVQPAELEDSGVYFCASSQVGVHGYTFGSGTRLTVV.

The V call is TRBV5-1, the J call TRBJ1-2, with 9 bases fitting TRBD1. After removal of 5 bases from V and 1 base from J, the junction contained 6 bases not matched to a gene. The germline gives CDR1 SGHRS, CDR2 YFSETQ. The CDR3 runs 15 residues. DNA of the CDR3: TGCGCCAGCAGTCCGAGGACAGGGGTTAACTATGGCTACACCTTC. Translating it yields CASSPRTGVNYGYTF.

The chain employs TRBV27 and TRBJ2-4; D unresolved. The DNA end favors TRBJ2-7, so the J call may be wrong. This CDR3 has 12 amino acids. Looked up from germline, CDR1 is MNHEY and CDR2 is SMNVEV (reference sequence). In nucleotides, the CDR3 is TGTGCCAGCAGTCATTTCCCCTACGAGCAGTACTTC. Residues: CASSHFPYEQYF.

The chain carries TRBV7-9 and TRBJ2-7; TRBD1 matches at 11 bases. The closer fit of TRBJ2-5 to the DNA end suggests the J call may be wrong. Germline V CDR1 and CDR2: SEHNR, FQNEAQ (reference sequence). This CDR3 has 15 residues. DNA for the CDR3: TGTGCCAGCAGCTTGGGACAGGGGGATGCGGAGACCCAGTACTTC. It codes for CASSLGQGDAETQYF.

The chain employs TRBV20-1 and TRBJ1-1, with TRBD1 matching over 11 bases. CDR1 and CDR2 (germline): DFQATT, SNEGSKA (reference sequence). The trim removed 5 bases at V and 8 bases at J, leaving 7 bases unmatched. There are 13 residues in the CDR3. Here the CDR3 DNA reads TGCAGTGCTGCCCCCGGGACAGGGGGGGAAGCTTTCTTT. Its protein is CSAAPGTGGEAFF.

Written as DNA, the CDR3 is TGTGCCATCAAGGACAGGTCCTACAATGAGCAGTTCTTC. Translation: CAIKDRSYNEQFF. The chain carries TRBV10-3 and TRBJ2-1; TRBD1 matches 7 bases. V trimming: 7 bases; J trimming: 1 base; junction bases outside the gene matches: 1. CDR3 length equals 13 residues. Germline V lookup: CDR1 ENHRY, CDR2 SYGVKD.

The chain employs TRBV5-1 and TRBJ2-2; D gene unclear. Trimming removed 0 bases from V and 1 base from J, with 7 bases in between. The CDR3 covers 15 residues. The germline V gene encodes CDR1 SGHRS and CDR2 YFSETQ. The CDR3 region is CASSLEVGNTGELFF. The CDR3 nucleotides read TGCGCCAGCAGCTTGGAAGTGGGGAACACCGGGGAGCTGTTTTTT.

This clonotype occurred many times. At one end the junction does not follow the germline gene, possibly because of a read error. The V gene is TRBV5-1, the J gene TRBJ2-3; perhaps D is TRBD1 or TRBD2 (6 bases each). The CDR3 is 13 residues long. Per the germline V gene, CDR1 is SGHRS and CDR2 is YFSETQ. This CDR3 reads CASSLGGTDTQYF. As DNA, the CDR3 is TGTGCCAGCAGCTTAGGGGGGACAGATACGCAGTATTTT.

The V and J genes are TRBV29-1 and TRBJ2-1; D perhaps matches TRBD2 (5 bases). Germline-derived CDR1 and CDR2 are SQVTM and ANQGSEA. V was pared by 1 base and J by 10 bases, with 14 bases between. The CDR3 runs to 13 residues. CDR3 amino acids: CSVEASGIGEQFF. The CDR3 nucleotides read TGCAGCGTTGAAGCGTCGGGGATTGGCGAGCAGTTCTTC.

This chain links TRBV9 with TRBJ2-1, with 7 bases aligning to TRBD2. Germline loops: CDR1 SGDLS, CDR2 YYNGEE. Trimming took 5 bases from V and 5 from J; bases not matched to a gene: 13. This CDR3 contains 16 residues. The CDR3 is CASSVSGSGANNEQFF. CDR3 DNA: TGTGCCAGCAGTGTCTCCGGGAGCGGGGCCAACAATGAGCAGTTCTTC.

The V and J genes are TRBV6-6 and TRBJ2-1; 7 nucleotides agree with TRBD1. Germline CDR1 is MNHNY and CDR2 is SVGAGI (reference sequence). Trimming cost V 5 bases and J 9 bases; bases outside gene matches: 4. The CDR3 has 12 residues. The CDR3, as DNA: TGTGCCAGCAGTACGGGACAGCTTGAGCAGTTCTTC. Translated, it gives CASSTGQLEQFF.

The J gene is TRBJ2-4, the V gene TRBV5-5; D may be TRBD2 (5 bases). The CDR3 spans 16 residues. Trimming stripped 7 bases from V and 0 bases from J, with 17 bases between. CDR1 SGHKS and CDR2 YYEKEE come from the germline V gene (reference sequence). The CDR3 nucleotides read TGTGCCAGCTTTTGGGGAGTCCCTATAGCCAAAAACATTCAGTACTTC. Its protein product is CASFWGVPIAKNIQYF.

The rearrangement uses TRBV20-1 and TRBJ2-1, with 11 bases aligning to TRBD2. This CDR3 has 16 residues. CDR1 and CDR2 (germline): DFQATT, SNEGSKA (reference sequence). J gave up 8 bases and V 5 bases, and 14 bases lay outside the gene matches. In DNA, the CDR3 is TGCAGTGCTGAGGTTCTAACTAGCGGGAGTTTCCATGAGCAGTTCTTC. It yields the protein CSAEVLTSGSFHEQFF.

The chain uses TRBV12-3 or TRBV12-4 and TRBJ2-4; 9 bases match TRBD1. The CDR3 extends over 14 amino acids. After removal of 8 bases from V and 2 bases from J, the junction contained 4 bases not matched to a gene. The CDR3 loop reads CASDRGGTKNIQYF. The DNA of the CDR3 is TGTGCCAGCGACAGGGGGGGGACCAAAAACATTCAGTACTTC.

In this sample, this clonotype turned up a few times. The chain recombines TRBV6-5 with TRBJ2-1; TRBD2 matches at 10 bases. CDR3 length: 17 residues. V was pared by 0 bases and J by 8 bases, with 10 bases of the junction left unmatched. The germline V gene has CDR1 MNHEY and CDR2 SVGAGI. The CDR3 spells CASSYSYTSGIQDEQFF. CDR3 sequence (DNA): TGTGCCAGCAGTTACTCGTATACTAGCGGGATTCAGGATGAGCAGTTCTTC.

The rearrangement uses TRBV20-1 and TRBJ2-5, with D possibly matching TRBD2 (5 bases). Germline V gene lookup returns CDR1 DFQATT and CDR2 SNEGSKA (reference sequence). V lost 0 bases to trimming and J lost 2 bases, with 16 bases between them. This CDR3 comprises 16 residues. The DNA of the CDR3 is TGCAGTGCTAGAGATGAGAGCGGCCTGGGGCAAGAGACCCAGTACTTC. Its translation is CSARDESGLGQETQYF.

The genes are TRBV20-1 and TRBJ2-7, with D perhaps TRBD2 (6 bases). V lost 6 bases and J 5 bases, leaving 11 bases between the germline ends. This CDR3 has 11 amino acids. CDR1 DFQATT and CDR2 SNEGSKA come from the germline V gene (reference sequence). CDR3 loop: CSARDFDEQYF. The CDR3 nucleotides read TGCAGTGCCAGGGACTTCGACGAGCAGTACTTC.

The chain links TRBV20-1 to TRBJ2-3, with 10 bases lining up with TRBD2. This CDR3 comprises 17 residues. The V and J ends lost 7 bases and 4 bases, in that order; junction bases with no gene match: 17. Per germline, CDR1 DFQATT and CDR2 SNEGSKA (reference sequence). CDR3 sequence reads: CSVASLASSGGSDTQYF. CDR3 DNA: TGCAGTGTCGCTTCACTCGCCTCTAGCGGGGGATCAGATACGCAGTATTTT.

The V call is TRBV4-1, the J call TRBJ2-7, with unresolved D. Trimming shortened V by 1 base and J by 0 bases, and 16 bases separated the two germline ends. The germline gives CDR1 MGHRA, CDR2 YSYEKL. The CDR3 loop spans 17 amino acids. DNA for the CDR3: TGCGCCAGCAGCCAAGGTCGGCCCCTAGGCAGCTCCTACGAGCAGTACTTC. The encoded protein is CASSQGRPLGSSYEQYF.

This clonotype was recorded a few times. V is TRBV9 and J is TRBJ2-7; no clear D. Germline CDR1 and CDR2: SGDLS and YYNGEE. This CDR3 has 15 amino acids. Trimming took 0 bases from V and 1 from J, leaving 11 bases between them. CDR3 sequence: CASSVETLGSYEQYF. DNA of the CDR3: TGTGCCAGCAGCGTAGAGACTTTAGGGTCCTACGAGCAGTACTTC.

This sequence joins TRBV7-9 and TRBJ2-3; D gene unclear. The germline V gene encodes CDR1 SEHNR and CDR2 FQNEAQ (reference sequence). The CDR3 totals 16 residues. V was pared by 1 base and J by 0 bases, with 11 bases between. CDR3 amino acids: CASSLGGTSSTDTQYF. CDR3 DNA sequence: TGTGCCAGCAGCTTAGGGGGAACTTCTAGCACAGATACGCAGTATTTT.

This sequence joins TRBV3-1 and TRBJ2-7; possible D gene TRBD1, 5 bases. The CDR3 covers 15 residues. Per germline, CDR1 LGHDT and CDR2 YNNKEL (reference sequence). The ends were cut back, 0 bases at V and 0 bases at J, with 9 bases in the middle. CDR3 protein: CASSQEKQGSYEQYF. In DNA, the CDR3 is TGTGCCAGCAGCCAAGAGAAGCAGGGCTCCTACGAGCAGTACTTC.

This clonotype was found a few times. This chain links TRBV14 with TRBJ1-2; no reliable D call. The CDR3 length is 13 residues. The V end was cut by 3 bases, the J end by 0 bases, with 5 bases between. Germline CDR1 is SGHDN and CDR2 is FVKESK. Here the CDR3 DNA reads TGTGCCAGCAGCCACAGTCCTAACTATGGCTACACCTTC. This encodes CASSHSPNYGYTF. Based on the CDR3 plus reference TRBV14 and TRBJ1-2, the full variable domain is EAGVTQFPSHSVIEKGQTVTLRCDPISGHDNLYWYRRVMGKEIKFLLHFVKESKQDESGMPNNRFLAERTGGTYSTLKVQPAELEDSGVYFCASSHSPNYGYTFGSGTRLTVV.